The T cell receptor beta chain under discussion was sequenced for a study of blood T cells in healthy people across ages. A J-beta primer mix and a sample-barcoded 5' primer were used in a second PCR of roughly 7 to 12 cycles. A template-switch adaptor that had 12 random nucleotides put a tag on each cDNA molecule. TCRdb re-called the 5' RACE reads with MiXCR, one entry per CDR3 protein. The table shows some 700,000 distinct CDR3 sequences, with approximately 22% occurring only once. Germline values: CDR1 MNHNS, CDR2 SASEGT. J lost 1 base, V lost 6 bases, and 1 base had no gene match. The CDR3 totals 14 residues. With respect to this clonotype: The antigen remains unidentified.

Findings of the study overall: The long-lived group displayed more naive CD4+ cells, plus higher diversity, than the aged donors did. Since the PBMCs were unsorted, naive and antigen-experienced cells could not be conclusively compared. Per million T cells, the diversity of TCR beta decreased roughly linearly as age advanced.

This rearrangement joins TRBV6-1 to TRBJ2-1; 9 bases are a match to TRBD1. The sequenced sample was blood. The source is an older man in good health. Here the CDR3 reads CASRQGASYNEQFF. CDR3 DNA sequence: TGTGCCAGCAGACAGGGGGCTTCCTACAATGAGCAGTTCTTC.